The clone carrying this T cell receptor (beta chain) was seen at least ten times. TCRdb called the RT-PCR reads again in MiXCR, with one record for every CDR3 protein. The table has more than 600,000 distinct CDR3 sequences, over 12% seen once. The sequence derives from a female donor in good health, serving as a healthy control. Sequencing input: memory CD4+ T cells from blood.

For the CDR3, the DNA is TGTGCCAGCTTGTTGATGGGGAACACTGAAGCTTTCTTT. It translates to CASLLMGNTEAFF. J is TRBJ1-1 and V is TRBV12-3 or TRBV12-4; D is unresolved. The V and J ends lost 8 bases and 1 base respectively, with 11 bases between them. CDR3 size: 13 residues.